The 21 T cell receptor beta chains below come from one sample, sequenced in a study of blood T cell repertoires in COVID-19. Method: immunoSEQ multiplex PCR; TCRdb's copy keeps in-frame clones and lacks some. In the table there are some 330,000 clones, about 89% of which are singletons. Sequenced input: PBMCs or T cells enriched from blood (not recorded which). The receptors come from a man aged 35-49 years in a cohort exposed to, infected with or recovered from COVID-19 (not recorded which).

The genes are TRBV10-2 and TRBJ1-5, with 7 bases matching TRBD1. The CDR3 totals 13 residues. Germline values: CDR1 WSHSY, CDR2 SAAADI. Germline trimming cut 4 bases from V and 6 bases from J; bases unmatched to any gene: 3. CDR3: CASSVEGAQPQHF. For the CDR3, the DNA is TGCGCCAGCAGTGTAGAGGGGGCTCAGCCCCAGCATTTT.

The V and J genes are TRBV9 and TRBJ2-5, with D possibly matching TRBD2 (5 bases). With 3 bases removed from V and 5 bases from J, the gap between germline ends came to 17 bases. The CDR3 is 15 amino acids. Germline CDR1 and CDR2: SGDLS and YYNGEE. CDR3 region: CASSGWSGSVETQYF. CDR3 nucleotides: TGTGCCAGCAGCGGGTGGAGCGGATCCGTGGAGACCCAGTACTTC.

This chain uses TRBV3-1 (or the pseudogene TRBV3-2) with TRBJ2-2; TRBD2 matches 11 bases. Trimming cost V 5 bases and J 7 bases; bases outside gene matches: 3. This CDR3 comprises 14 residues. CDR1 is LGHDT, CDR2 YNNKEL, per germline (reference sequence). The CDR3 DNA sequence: TGTGCCAGCAGCTTTACTAGCGGGAGCGGGGAGCTGTTTTTT. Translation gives CASSFTSGSGELFF.

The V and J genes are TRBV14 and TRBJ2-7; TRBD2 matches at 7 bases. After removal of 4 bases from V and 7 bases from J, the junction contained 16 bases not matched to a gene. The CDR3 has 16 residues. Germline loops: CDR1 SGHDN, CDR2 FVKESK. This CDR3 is CASSPGFASGVGEQYF. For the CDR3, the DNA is TGTGCCAGCAGCCCTGGGTTCGCTAGCGGCGTGGGGGAGCAGTACTTC.

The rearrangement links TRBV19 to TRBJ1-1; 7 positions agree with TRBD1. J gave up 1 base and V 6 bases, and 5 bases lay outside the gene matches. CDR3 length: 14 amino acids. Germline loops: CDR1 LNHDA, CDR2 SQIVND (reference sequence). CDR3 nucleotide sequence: TGTGCCAGTAGGGCAGGGGGGTCGAACACTGAAGCTTTCTTT. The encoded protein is CASRAGGSNTEAFF.

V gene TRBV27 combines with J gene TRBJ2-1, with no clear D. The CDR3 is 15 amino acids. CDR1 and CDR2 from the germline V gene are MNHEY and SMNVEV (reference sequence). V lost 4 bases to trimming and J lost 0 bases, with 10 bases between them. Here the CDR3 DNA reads TGTGCCAGCAGTTCTCCCTTCGGCTCCTACAATGAGCAGTTCTTC. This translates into CASSSPFGSYNEQFF.

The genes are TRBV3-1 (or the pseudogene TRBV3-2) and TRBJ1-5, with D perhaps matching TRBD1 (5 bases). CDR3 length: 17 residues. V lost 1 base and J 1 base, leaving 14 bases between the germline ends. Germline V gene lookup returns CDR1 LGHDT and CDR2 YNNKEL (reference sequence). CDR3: CASSQGYGGRSNQPQHF. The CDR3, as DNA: TGTGCCAGCAGCCAAGGGTACGGGGGACGGAGCAATCAGCCCCAGCATTTT.

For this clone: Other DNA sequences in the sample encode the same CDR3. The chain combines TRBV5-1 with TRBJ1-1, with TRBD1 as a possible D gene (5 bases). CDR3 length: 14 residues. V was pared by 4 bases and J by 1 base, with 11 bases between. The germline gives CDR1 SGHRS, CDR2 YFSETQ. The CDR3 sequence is CASSPGGGNTEAFF. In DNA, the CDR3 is TGCGCCAGCAGCCCCGGGGGGGGGAACACTGAAGCTTTCTTT.

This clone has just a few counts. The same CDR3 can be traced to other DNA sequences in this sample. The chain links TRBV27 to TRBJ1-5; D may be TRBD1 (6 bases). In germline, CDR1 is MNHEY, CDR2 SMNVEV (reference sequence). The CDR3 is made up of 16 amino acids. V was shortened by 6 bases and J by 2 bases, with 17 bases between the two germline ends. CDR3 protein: CASSPLPGHRNQPQHF. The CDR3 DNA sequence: TGTGCCAGCAGCCCTCTCCCGGGACATCGCAATCAGCCCCAGCATTTT.

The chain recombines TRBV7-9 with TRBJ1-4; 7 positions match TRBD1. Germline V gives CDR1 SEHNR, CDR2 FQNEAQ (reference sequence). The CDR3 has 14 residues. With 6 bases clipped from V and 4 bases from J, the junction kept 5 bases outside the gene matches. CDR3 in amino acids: CASRRDSGNEKLFF. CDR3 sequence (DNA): TGTGCCAGCAGACGGGACAGCGGTAATGAAAAACTGTTTTTT.

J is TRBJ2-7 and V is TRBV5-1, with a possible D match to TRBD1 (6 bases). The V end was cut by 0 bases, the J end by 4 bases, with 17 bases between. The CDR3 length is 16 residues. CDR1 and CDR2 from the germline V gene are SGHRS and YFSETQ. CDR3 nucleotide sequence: TGCGCCAGCAGCTTGGTATCGGACAGTATCGGGTACGAGCAGTACTTC. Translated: CASSLVSDSIGYEQYF.

The DNA for the CDR3 is TGTGCCAGCTGGGGACAGGCGATGCTCGGCTACACCTTC. This gives the protein CASWGQAMLGYTF. The chain carries TRBV27 and TRBJ1-2, with 8 positions matching TRBD1. CDR1 is MNHEY and CDR2 is SMNVEV in the germline V gene (reference sequence). The CDR3 runs 13 residues. After removal of 8 bases from V and 8 bases from J, the junction contained 10 bases not matched to a gene.

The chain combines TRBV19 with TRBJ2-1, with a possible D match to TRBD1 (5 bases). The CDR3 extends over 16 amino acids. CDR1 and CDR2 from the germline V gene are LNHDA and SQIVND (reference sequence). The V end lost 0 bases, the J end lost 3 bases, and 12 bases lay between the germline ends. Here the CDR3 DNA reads TGTGCCAGTAGTATAGATTCGGCAGGGTACTACAATGAGCAGTTCTTC. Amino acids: CASSIDSAGYYNEQFF.

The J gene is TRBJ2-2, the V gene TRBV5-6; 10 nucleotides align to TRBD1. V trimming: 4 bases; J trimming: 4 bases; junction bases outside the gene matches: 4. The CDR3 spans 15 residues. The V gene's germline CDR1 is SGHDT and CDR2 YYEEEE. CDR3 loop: CASSQTGGSTGELFF. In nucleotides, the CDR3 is TGTGCCAGCAGCCAGACAGGGGGCAGCACCGGGGAGCTGTTTTTT.

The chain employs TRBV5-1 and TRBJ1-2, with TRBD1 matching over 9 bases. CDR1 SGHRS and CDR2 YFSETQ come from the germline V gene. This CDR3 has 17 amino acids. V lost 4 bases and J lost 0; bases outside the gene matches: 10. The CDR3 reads CASSPRGQGPTNYGYTF. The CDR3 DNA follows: TGCGCCAGCAGCCCACGAGGACAGGGGCCTACTAACTATGGCTACACCTTC. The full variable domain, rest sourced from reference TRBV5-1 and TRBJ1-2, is KAGVTQTPRYLIKTRGQQVTLSCSPISGHRSVSWYQQTPGQGLQFLFEYFSETQRNKGNFPGRFSGRQFSNSRSEMNVSTLELGDSALYLCASSPRGQGPTNYGYTFGSGTRLTVV.

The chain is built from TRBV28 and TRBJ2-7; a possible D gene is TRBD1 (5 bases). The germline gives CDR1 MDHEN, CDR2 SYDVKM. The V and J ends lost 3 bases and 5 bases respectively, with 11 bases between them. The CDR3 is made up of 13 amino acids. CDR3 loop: CASSFVRAHEQYF. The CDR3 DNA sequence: TGTGCCAGCAGTTTCGTCAGGGCCCACGAGCAGTACTTC.

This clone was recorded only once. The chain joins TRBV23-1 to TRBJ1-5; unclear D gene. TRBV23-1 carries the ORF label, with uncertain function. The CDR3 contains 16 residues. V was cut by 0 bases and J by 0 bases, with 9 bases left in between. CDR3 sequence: CASSQSSPYSNQPQHF. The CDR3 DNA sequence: TGCGCCAGCAGTCAATCTAGTCCGTATAGCAATCAGCCCCAGCATTTT.

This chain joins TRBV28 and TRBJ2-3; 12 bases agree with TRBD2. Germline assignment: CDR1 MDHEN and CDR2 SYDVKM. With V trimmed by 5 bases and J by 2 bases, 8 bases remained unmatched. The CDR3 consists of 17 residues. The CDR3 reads CASSPMGLAGVTDTQYF. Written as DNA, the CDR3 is TGTGCCAGCAGTCCCATGGGACTAGCGGGCGTCACAGATACGCAGTATTTT.

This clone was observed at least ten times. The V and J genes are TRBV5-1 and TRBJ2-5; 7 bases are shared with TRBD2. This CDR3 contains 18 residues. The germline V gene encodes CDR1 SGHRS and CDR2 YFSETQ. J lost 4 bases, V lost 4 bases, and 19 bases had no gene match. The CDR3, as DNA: TGCGCCAGCAGCAGAGGACTAGGCGGAGTAGGAGTTCCAGAGACCCAGTACTTC. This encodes CASSRGLGGVGVPETQYF.

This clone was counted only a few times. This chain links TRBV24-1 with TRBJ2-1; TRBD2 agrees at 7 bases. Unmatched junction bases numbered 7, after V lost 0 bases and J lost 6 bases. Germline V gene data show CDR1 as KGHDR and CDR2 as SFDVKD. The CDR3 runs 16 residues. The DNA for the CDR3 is TGTGCCACCAGTGATTTGGCTAGCGGAGAGCTCAATGAGCAGTTCTTC. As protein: CATSDLASGELNEQFF.

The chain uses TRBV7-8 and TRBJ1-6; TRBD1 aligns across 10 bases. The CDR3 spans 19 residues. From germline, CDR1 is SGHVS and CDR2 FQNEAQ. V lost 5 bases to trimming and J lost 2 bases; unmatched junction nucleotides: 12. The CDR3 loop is CASSLKSPGQGTYNSPLHF. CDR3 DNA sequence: TGTGCCAGCAGCCTCAAATCCCCGGGACAGGGGACCTATAATTCACCCCTCCACTTT. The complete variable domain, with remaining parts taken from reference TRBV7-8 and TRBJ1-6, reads GAGVSQSPRYKVAKRGQDVALRCDPISGHVSLFWYQQALGQGPEFLTYFQNEAQLDKSGLPSDRFFAERPEGSVSTLKIQRTQQEDSAVYLCASSLKSPGQGTYNSPLHFGNGTRLTVT.